The sequence of this T cell receptor (beta chain) was determined in a study of shared clonotypes between healthy human individuals. Study as a whole: The study enrolled two women and a few men aged 18 to 49.

Here immunoSEQ multiplex PCR was the method, and the copy in TCRdb shows in-frame clones only, minus some. The sample holds about 230,000 clones, 50% to 80% seen once. Trimming at V came to 4 bases and at J to 6 bases, leaving 13 bases not matched to a gene. The CDR3 contains 17 residues. Germline assignment: CDR1 SGHNT and CDR2 YYREEE (reference sequence). All participating donors were Caucasian adults from Nashville, Tennessee. Sequenced input: memory CD4+ T cells sorted from blood. The subset is: CD45RA-negative fraction. V gene TRBV5-4 combines with J gene TRBJ2-4, with 10 bases identical to TRBD1. This TCR derives from a man under 40 in good health. This CDR3 is CASSRGQGRQEGNIQYF. The CDR3 nucleotides are TGTGCCAGCAGCAGGGGACAGGGGCGCCAAGAAGGAAACATTCAGTACTTC.